This TCR beta chain was identified in a study of cytomegalovirus exposure and HLA in healthy donors. Study-wide results and limits: Indistinguishable V segments such as TRBV6-2 and TRBV6-3 were excluded. HLA-A and HLA-B allele assignments for most subjects were reportedly predicted accurately using TCR beta sequences.

PCR used 60 Vbeta primers and 13 Jbeta primers. Original data processing: About 80 million unique TCR beta chains, roughly 11 million of them shared, were counted by a later analysis. Repertoires were generated with immunoSEQ multiplex PCR, while TCRdb's copy carries only in-frame clones and drops some. The V and J calls and clone size are taken from that table; D and trimming were inferred from the DNA. This table has a few hundred thousand clones, less than 85% appearing once. This clone was seen a few times. Antigen unknown. This CDR3 region has 15 residues. The germline V gene encodes CDR1 WNHNN and CDR2 SYGVQD (reference sequence). Trimming took 8 bases from V and 8 from J; bases not matched to a gene: 13.

The sequence derives from a girl aged 2 to 10 in good health and CMV-seronegative. The V call is TRBV10-1, the J call TRBJ1-4; 8 bases align to TRBD1. The source material was PBMCs. Here the CDR3 reads CASQSNWTGLEKLFF. The CDR3, as DNA: TGCGCCAGCCAATCGAATTGGACAGGGTTGGAAAAACTGTTTTTT.